This T cell receptor beta chain was documented in a study of T cells in Graves' hyperthyroidism and ophthalmopathy. Study-level findings and limits: Most thyroid clonotypes with frequency above 0.001 were detected in blood.

Patients were excluded because of uncontrolled infection, other autoimmune disease, pregnancy or lactation. Diagnoses rested on clinical symptoms, serum thyroxine and TRAb, thyroid ultrasound and orbital computed tomography. As for this clonotype: Antigen unknown. This could be a read error, since a much larger clone is one nucleotide away.

The CDR3 is made up of 15 amino acids. Between the trimmed V and J ends, which lost 3 bases and 5 bases, there was a span of 16 bases. CDR1 is MGHRA and CDR2 is YSYEKL in the germline V gene. RNA transcripts served as the template for amplifying TCR beta CDR3 regions. Researchers ran a first-round RT-PCR on the TCR CDR3 using the HTBI primer set. TCRdb analysed the multiplex PCR reads with MiXCR anew, one entry per CDR3 protein. The sample yields 540,000 or so distinct CDR3 sequences, around 45% seen once. Material for sequencing was peripheral blood or thyroid tissue (not recorded which). J is TRBJ1-1 and V is TRBV4-1; D unclear. The sequence came from an adult woman with Graves' disease, either hyperthyroidism or ophthalmopathy (not recorded which). CDR3 sequence: CASSHYHSVGTEAFF. For the CDR3, the DNA is TGCGCCAGCAGCCACTACCACAGCGTTGGGACTGAAGCTTTCTTT.